This T cell receptor (beta chain) comes out of a study of blood T cell repertoires in COVID-19. About the study: The United States, Italy and Spain supplied acute and convalescent COVID-19 samples. The analysed material was cDNA or gDNA that came from T cells, B-cell-depleted T cells, or PBMCs.

CDR1 is MNHEY, CDR2 SVGEGT, per germline. Deletions cut 6 bases from V and 4 bases from J, with 16 bases between. CDR3 length: 15 amino acids. Authors' data handling: Cell counts per sample came from amplifying reference gene primers. Generated by immunoSEQ multiplex PCR, the TCRdb table keeps only in-frame clones and is missing some. V, J and clone size are those of that table, while D and trimming were read from the DNA. The data show just over 150,000 clones, about 93% seen once. This clonotype originated in a woman in her 50s with acute or convalescent COVID-19. The chain carries TRBV6-2 or TRBV6-3 and TRBJ2-1; weak D call: TRBD1 (5 bases). The sequenced material came from peripheral blood. Here the CDR3 reads CASSVGHIPYNEQFF. The CDR3 DNA reads TGTGCCAGCAGCGTCGGACACATACCTTACAATGAGCAGTTCTTC.